What follows is one T cell receptor (beta chain) and its context. This record comes from a study of blood T cell repertoires in COVID-19. At the level of the study: The United States, Italy and Spain provided the acute and convalescent COVID-19 samples.

The V gene's germline CDR1 is DFQATT and CDR2 SNEGSKA (reference sequence). The CDR3 is 10 residues long. V was shortened by 8 bases and J by 5 bases, with 9 bases between the two germline ends. In the study's own analysis: Amplified reference gene primers provided the basis for estimating nucleated cell counts. The assay was immunoSEQ multiplex PCR, and TCRdb's table has in-frame clones only and misses some. D and trimming were read from the DNA, whereas the V and J calls and clone size are those reported in that table. The sample consists of 260,000 or so clones, around 90% of them appearing once. The sequenced sample consisted of peripheral blood. V gene TRBV20-1 combines with J gene TRBJ2-5; D call uncertain. This TCR was recovered from a human donor in a cohort sampled during active COVID-19. CDR3 residues: CSPFVETQYF. The DNA for the CDR3 is TGCAGTCCCTTTGTCGAGACCCAGTACTTC.